This TCR beta chain was found in a study of blood T cell repertoires in COVID-19. Study as a whole: Whether acute or convalescent, the COVID-19 samples came from the United States, Italy and Spain. From T cells, B-cell-depleted T cells, or PBMCs came the material, which was cDNA or gDNA.

Original data processing: Nucleated cell number was recorded as an estimate derived from reference gene primer amplification. Clones were read by immunoSEQ multiplex PCR, and TCRdb kept only the in-frame ones, dropping some. V and J calls and clone size are as listed in that table; D and trimming were resolved from the DNA. The top ten clones hold roughly 4% of a sample with over 150,000 clones, roughly 87% of them seen once. Trimming took 6 bases from V and 2 from J, leaving 9 bases between them. Germline values: CDR1 LNHDA, CDR2 SQIVND (reference sequence). This CDR3 has 13 amino acids. The chain uses TRBV19 and TRBJ2-3, with D possibly being TRBD1 (6 bases). The sequenced sample was peripheral blood. The sequence derives from a woman between 55 and 75 years old who had recovered from COVID-19. The CDR3 nucleotides are TGTGCCAGTAGGGACAGCCCCACAGATACGCAGTATTTT. It yields the protein CASRDSPTDTQYF.